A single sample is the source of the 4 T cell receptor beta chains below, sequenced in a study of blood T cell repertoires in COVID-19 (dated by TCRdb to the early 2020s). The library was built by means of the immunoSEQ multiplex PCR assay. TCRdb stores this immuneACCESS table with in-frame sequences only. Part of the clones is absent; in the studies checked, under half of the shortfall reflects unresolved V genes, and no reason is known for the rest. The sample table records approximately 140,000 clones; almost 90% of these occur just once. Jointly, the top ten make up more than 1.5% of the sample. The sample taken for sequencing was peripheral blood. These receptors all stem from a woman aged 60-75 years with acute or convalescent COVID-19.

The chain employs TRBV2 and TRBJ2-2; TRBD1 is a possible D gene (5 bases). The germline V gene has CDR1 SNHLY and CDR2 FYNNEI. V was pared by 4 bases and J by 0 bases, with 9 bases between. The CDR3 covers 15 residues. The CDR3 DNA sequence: TGTGCCAGCAGTGCACAGGATACGAACACCGGGGAGCTGTTTTTT. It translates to CASSAQDTNTGELFF.

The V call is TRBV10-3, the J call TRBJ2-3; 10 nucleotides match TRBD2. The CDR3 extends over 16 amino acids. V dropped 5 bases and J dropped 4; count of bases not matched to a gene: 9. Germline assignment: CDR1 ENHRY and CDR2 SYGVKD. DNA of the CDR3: TGTGCCATCAGTTCAACAGCGGGGGGGCCTTCAGATACGCAGTATTTT. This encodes CAISSTAGGPSDTQYF.

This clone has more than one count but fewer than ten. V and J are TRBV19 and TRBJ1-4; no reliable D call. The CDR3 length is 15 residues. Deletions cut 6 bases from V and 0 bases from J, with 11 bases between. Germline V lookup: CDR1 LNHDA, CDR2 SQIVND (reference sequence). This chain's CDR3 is CASRPHRTTNEKLFF. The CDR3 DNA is TGTGCCAGTAGACCCCACAGAACAACTAATGAAAAACTGTTTTTT. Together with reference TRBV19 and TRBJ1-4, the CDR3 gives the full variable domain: DGGITQSPKYLFRKEGQNVTLSCEQNLNHDAMYWYRQDPGQGLRLIYYSQIVNDFQKGDIAEGYSVSREKKESFPLTVTSAQKNPTAFYLCASRPHRTTNEKLFFGSGTQLSVL.

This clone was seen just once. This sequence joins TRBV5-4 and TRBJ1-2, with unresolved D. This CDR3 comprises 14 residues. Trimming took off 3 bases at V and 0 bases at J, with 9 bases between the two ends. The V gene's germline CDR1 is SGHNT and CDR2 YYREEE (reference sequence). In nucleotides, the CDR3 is TGTGCCAGCAGCTCCGACGGGTCTAACTATGGCTACACCTTC. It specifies CASSSDGSNYGYTF.